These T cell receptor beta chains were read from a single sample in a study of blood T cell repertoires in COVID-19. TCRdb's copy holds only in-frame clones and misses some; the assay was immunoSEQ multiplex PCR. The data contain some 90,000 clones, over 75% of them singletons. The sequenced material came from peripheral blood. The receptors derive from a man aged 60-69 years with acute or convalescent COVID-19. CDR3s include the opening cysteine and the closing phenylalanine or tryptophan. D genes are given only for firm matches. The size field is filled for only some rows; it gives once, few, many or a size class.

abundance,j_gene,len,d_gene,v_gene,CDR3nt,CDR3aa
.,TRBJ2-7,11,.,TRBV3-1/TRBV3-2,TGTGCCAGCAGTTTTTTATACGAGCAGTACTTC,CASSFLYEQYF
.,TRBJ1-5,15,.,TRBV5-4,TGTGCCAGCAGCTCCAATCCAGGGAGCAATCAGCCCCAGCATTTT,CASSSNPGSNQPQHF
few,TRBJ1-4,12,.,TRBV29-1,TGCAGCGTTGCGGGGGTCGGTGAAAAACTGTTTTTT,CSVAGVGEKLFF
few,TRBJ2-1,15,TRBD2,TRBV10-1,TGCGCCAGCAGTGAGTCTAGCGGGGTTTACAATGAGCAGTTCTTC,CASSESSGVYNEQFF
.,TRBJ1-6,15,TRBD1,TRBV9,TGTGCCAGCAGCGTAGACAGGGGTTATAATTCACCCCTCCACTTT,CASSVDRGYNSPLHF
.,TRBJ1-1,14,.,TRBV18,TGTGCCAGCTCACCACTCACAGTATGGACTGAAGCTTTCTTT,CASSPLTVWTEAFF
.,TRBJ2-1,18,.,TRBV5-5,TGTGCCAGCAGCCTACAAAGAAACGGCGGTCCGTCCTACAATGAGCAGTTCTTC,CASSLQRNGGPSYNEQFF
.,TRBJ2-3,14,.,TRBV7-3,TGTGCCAGCAGCTTATTCCCTAGCTCAGATACGCAGTATTTT,CASSLFPSSDTQYF
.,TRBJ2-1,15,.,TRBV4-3,TGCGCCAGCAGCCAAGATTGGGAGTCCTACAATGAGCAGTTCTTC,CASSQDWESYNEQFF
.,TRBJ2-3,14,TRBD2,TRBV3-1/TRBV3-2,TGTGCCAGCAGTCGGACTAGCAGATTAGATACGCAGTATTTT,CASSRTSRLDTQYF
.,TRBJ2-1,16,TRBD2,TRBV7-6,TGTGCCAGCAGCTTGGTACTAGCGGGGCCCTACAATGAGCAGTTCTTC,CASSLVLAGPYNEQFF
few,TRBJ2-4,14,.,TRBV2,TGTGCCAGCACCCTAGAAGGAGGCGTAGGCATTCAGTACTTC,CASTLEGGVGIQYF
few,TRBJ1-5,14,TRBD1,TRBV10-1,TGCGCCAGCAGTGAGGGCAGGGGGTCTCAGCCCCAGCATTTT,CASSEGRGSQPQHF
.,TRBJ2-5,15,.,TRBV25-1,TGTGCCAGCAGTGACCCTCGCAGGGCCCAGGAGACCCAGTACTTC,CASSDPRRAQETQYF